This is a list of T cell receptor beta chains from one sample in a study of graft-versus-host responses after intestinal transplantation. These receptors are not linked to any known antigen. TCRdb's copy holds only in-frame clones and misses some; the assay was immunoSEQ multiplex PCR. This table holds 120,000 or so clones, roughly 95% found once. This specimen consisted of unstimulated CD8+ T cells sorted from spleen or lymph node cells, obtained before intestinal transplant. These receptors were collected from a human donor who received an intestinal transplant. Each CDR3 is given with its conserved first and last residue. Fields, in order: V gene, J gene, clone size, D gene, CDR3 DNA, CDR3 protein. The D gene is left open where the match is weak. Clone size is not always given. Where it is, it says once, few, many or a class for expanded clones.

TRBV6-5	TRBJ2-1	NA	NA	TGTGCCAGCAGTTACTCGTGGGAGCATTATAATGAGCAGTTCTTC	CASSYSWEHYNEQFF
TRBV6-5	TRBJ2-3	NA	NA	TGTGCCAGCAGATCCCCGTACCTACCAGATACGCAGTATTTT	CASRSPYLPDTQYF
TRBV19	TRBJ1-2	NA	NA	TGTGCCAGTAGTAAATGGACAGATGGAGGCTACACCTTC	CASSKWTDGGYTF
TRBV28	TRBJ2-1	NA	NA	TGTGCCAGCAGTTTGAGGGTCCTCAATGAGCAGTTCTTC	CASSLRVLNEQFF
TRBV13	TRBJ1-1	once	NA	TGTGCCAGCAGCTTAGGTACGGGGTTGGGCACTGAAGCTTTCTTT	CASSLGTGLGTEAFF
TRBV7-9	TRBJ1-2	NA	NA	TGTGCCAGCAGCTCAGGAGACGGCTACACCTTC	CASSSGDGYTF
TRBV5-4	TRBJ2-1	NA	TRBD1	TGTGCCAGCAGCGGACAGGGGGCCGATGAGCAGTTCTTC	CASSGQGADEQFF
TRBV5-4	TRBJ2-7	NA	TRBD2	TGTGCCAGCAGCCCCGGGCAGGGATTATCACTACTACTAGCGGGCGAGCAGTACTTC	CASSPGQGLSLLLAGEQYF
TRBV2	TRBJ1-4	NA	TRBD1	TGTGCCAGCACCGAGATATCCGGGACAGCTGAAAAACTGTTTTTT	CASTEISGTAEKLFF
TRBV5-1	TRBJ2-5	NA	TRBD1	TGCGCCAGCAGCGACAGGGGTCTGGAGGAGACCCAGTACTTC	CASSDRGLEETQYF
TRBV19	TRBJ2-1	NA	NA	TGTGCCAGTAGTACAAAGGGACAACTACCTTACAATGAGCAGTTCTTC	CASSTKGQLPYNEQFF
TRBV4-2	TRBJ2-1	NA	NA	TGTGCCAGCAGCCAAGACGGGGATGATGAGCAGTTCTTC	CASSQDGDDEQFF
TRBV6-1	TRBJ1-1	NA	NA	TGTGCCAGCAGTCTACTTAAGCAACAGGGCACTGAAGCTTTCTTT	CASSLLKQQGTEAFF
TRBV5-1	TRBJ2-7	NA	TRBD2	TGCGCCAGCAGCTTAACGGCGGGAGGGCCGGGCTACGAGCAGTACTTC	CASSLTAGGPGYEQYF
TRBV7-6	TRBJ1-5	NA	NA	TGTGCCAGCAGCTTAGACGGGGGCAGCAATAGCAATCAGCCCCAGCATTTT	CASSLDGGSNSNQPQHF
TRBV5-1	TRBJ2-7	NA	TRBD1	TGCGCCAGCAGCTCTACAGGGGGCCACTCCTACGAGCAGTACTTC	CASSSTGGHSYEQYF
TRBV9	TRBJ2-7	NA	TRBD2	TGTGCCAGCAGCGTCACTAGCGGCATCTACGAGCAGTACTTC	CASSVTSGIYEQYF
TRBV6-5	TRBJ1-1	NA	NA	TGTGCCAGCAGTTACTCCGACACTGAAGCTTTCTTT	CASSYSDTEAFF
TRBV19	TRBJ2-7	NA	TRBD1	TGTGCCAGTAGTATAAAGGGACAGGGATCGTATGAGCAGTACTTC	CASSIKGQGSYEQYF
TRBV5-6	TRBJ2-7	NA	NA	TGTGCCAGCAGCTTGACCAACTACGAGCAGTACTTC	CASSLTNYEQYF
TRBV6-5	TRBJ1-2	NA	NA	TGTGCCAGCAGTTACTCGAATGATGGCTACACCTTC	CASSYSNDGYTF
TRBV11-2	TRBJ2-7	once	TRBD1	TGTGCCAGCAGCTGGGGACAGGGACCCTACGAGCAGTACTTC	CASSWGQGPYEQYF
TRBV7-9	TRBJ1-1	NA	TRBD1	TGTGCCAGCAGCCCGAGACAGGGACCCGAAGCTTTCTTT	CASSPRQGPEAFF
TRBV13	TRBJ2-1	NA	NA	TGTGCCAGCAGCTTAGGGGGTGAGCAGTTCTTC	CASSLGGEQFF
TRBV9	TRBJ2-7	NA	NA	TGTGCCAGCAGCGTAGACGGGGGCCCACTTCCCTACGAGCAGTACTTC	CASSVDGGPLPYEQYF
TRBV28	TRBJ1-1	NA	TRBD1	TGTGCCAGCAGTCCAACCCTGTATCAGGGGGGGACTGAAGCTTTCTTT	CASSPTLYQGGTEAFF
TRBV7-9	TRBJ1-3	NA	NA	TGTGCCAGCAGCCCGAAGGTACTCTCCGGAAACACCATATATTTT	CASSPKVLSGNTIYF
TRBV10-1	TRBJ2-7	NA	TRBD2	TGCGCCAGCAGTTCGGGACTAGCGGGTCCTAACGAGCAGTACTTC	CASSSGLAGPNEQYF
TRBV10-3	TRBJ2-7	NA	TRBD2	TGTGCCATCGGGTTACCGGGACTAGCGATTGAGCAGTACTTC	CAIGLPGLAIEQYF
TRBV14	TRBJ2-2	NA	TRBD1	TGTGCCAGCAGCCAAGATAAGGACAGGGGGGAGAACACCGGGGAGCTGTTTTTT	CASSQDKDRGENTGELFF
TRBV18	TRBJ1-5	NA	TRBD1	TGTGCCAGCTCACCATGGACAGGGAGGTTGGACAATCAGCCCCAGCATTTT	CASSPWTGRLDNQPQHF
TRBV5-7	TRBJ2-3	NA	NA	TGTGCCAGCAGCTTGGCGGGGGGCGGTGGGGCAGATACGCAGTATTTT	CASSLAGGGGADTQYF
TRBV5-6	TRBJ2-5	NA	TRBD2	TGTGCCAGCAGCGTCGGGGAGGGCCAGTACTTC	CASSVGEGQYF
TRBV9	TRBJ1-1	NA	TRBD1	TGTGCCAGCAGCGTAGGGTCAGGGGGCGCGGGTACTGAAGCTTTCTTT	CASSVGSGGAGTEAFF
TRBV6-1	TRBJ2-3	NA	NA	TGTGCCAGCAGTGACCTCGTGCGGTCCACAGATACGCAGTATTTT	CASSDLVRSTDTQYF
TRBV29-1	TRBJ2-3	NA	NA	TGCAGCGTTGAAGAGTGGGCCGTGGGAGCAGATACGCAGTATTTT	CSVEEWAVGADTQYF
TRBV7-2	TRBJ1-1	NA	TRBD1	TGTGCCAGCAGTCAAACGGGACAGATGAACACTGAAGCTTTCTTT	CASSQTGQMNTEAFF
TRBV7-3	TRBJ2-7	few	TRBD2	TGTGCCAGCAGCTTGTCTAGCGGGAACGAGCAGTACTTC	CASSLSSGNEQYF
TRBV2	TRBJ1-1	NA	TRBD1	TGTGCCAGCAGCGGGGGACAGGGCAGAACTGAAGCTTTCTTT	CASSGGQGRTEAFF
TRBV5-6	TRBJ1-3	NA	NA	TGTGCCAGCAGCTTCTCCCCCCCCGGCCCTGGAAACACCATATATTTT	CASSFSPPGPGNTIYF
TRBV28	TRBJ1-5	NA	TRBD1	TGTGCCAGCAGTTATACAGGGGGAAATAGGGCCCAGCATTTT	CASSYTGGNRAQHF
TRBV7-9	TRBJ2-3	NA	NA	TGTGCCAGCAGCTTAGGAGCACAGGGCAGCACAGATACGCAGTATTTT	CASSLGAQGSTDTQYF
TRBV19	TRBJ2-2	few	NA	TGTGCCAGTAGTATCTTGGGAGGCGGGGAGCTGTTTTTT	CASSILGGGELFF
TRBV25-1	TRBJ2-7	NA	NA	TGTGCCAGCAGTGAAGTCGAGTTCCCCTACGAGCAGTACTTC	CASSEVEFPYEQYF
TRBV7-9	TRBJ1-2	NA	NA	TGTGCCAGCAGCTTAGCGGGCTATTCCACCTTC	CASSLAGYSTF
TRBV6-1	TRBJ2-3	NA	NA	TGTGCCAGCAGTGAAGTAGGGTTCAGCACAGATACGCAGTATTTT	CASSEVGFSTDTQYF